This T cell receptor beta chain was found in a study of cytomegalovirus exposure and HLA in healthy donors. Per germline, CDR1 MGHRA and CDR2 YSYEKL. V was cut by 1 base and J by 1 base, with 13 bases left in between. The CDR3 is 17 residues long. PCR was performed using 60 Vbeta and 13 Jbeta primers. TCRdb's table, derived via immunoSEQ multiplex PCR, lists solely in-frame clones and lacks some. Here the sample spans around 150,000 clones, roughly four fifths being singletons. Material: PBMCs. The receptor was isolated from a woman aged 18-29 years in good health and CMV-seronegative. This chain connects TRBV4-1 to TRBJ2-2; no firm D call. CDR3 bases: TGCGCCAGCAGCCAAGCCCAGACACAAGTGAACACCGGGGAGCTGTTTTTT. Its protein product is CASSQAQTQVNTGELFF.